Below are 23 T cell receptor beta chains sequenced from a single sample in a study of T cell repertoires in cytomegalovirus infection. Via MiXCR, TCRdb re-called the reads, giving one row per CDR3 protein. The sample has under 350,000 distinct CDR3 sequences; 9.5% are singletons. Specimen: PBMCs. All receptors derive from a human donor in good health (CMV status not recorded). Some clones in this sample may be carry-over from other donors' samples.

This clonotype was counted many times. This chain joins TRBV7-8 and TRBJ2-5; a possible D gene is TRBD1 (6 bases). This CDR3 has 15 amino acids. Germline V gene data show CDR1 as SGHVS and CDR2 as FQNEAQ. Trimming took off 0 bases at V and 2 bases at J, with 10 bases between the two ends. The CDR3 protein is CASSLAQDRQETQYF. The CDR3 DNA is TGTGCCAGCAGCTTAGCGCAAGACAGGCAAGAGACCCAGTACTTC.

This clonotype was counted ten times or more. This chain links TRBV7-2 with TRBJ1-4; D gene unclear. Germline values: CDR1 SGHTA, CDR2 FQGNSA. CDR3 size: 15 residues. Between the trimmed V and J ends, which lost 3 bases and 0 bases, there was a span of 8 bases. CDR3 nucleotides: TGTGCCAGCAGCTTTCGCATGACAACTAATGAAAAACTGTTTTTT. Its protein product is CASSFRMTTNEKLFF.

This clonotype was seen repeatedly, ten times or more. This rearrangement joins TRBV12-3 or TRBV12-4 to TRBJ1-2, with 8 bases aligning to TRBD1. With 5 bases clipped from V and 5 bases from J, the junction kept 10 bases outside the gene matches. The CDR3 runs 15 residues. CDR3 residues: CASSPQGQEMYGYTF. For the CDR3, the DNA is TGTGCCAGCAGTCCCCAGGGACAGGAGATGTATGGCTACACCTTC.

V is TRBV2 and J is TRBJ2-2; the D is unclear. Trimming removed 2 bases from V and 0 bases from J, with 13 bases in between. CDR1 is SNHLY and CDR2 is FYNNEI in the germline V gene. The CDR3 has 17 amino acids. The CDR3, as DNA: TGTGCCAGCAGTGAAATCGTAAGCAGCTCGAACACCGGGGAGCTGTTTTTT. This translates into CASSEIVSSSNTGELFF.

The sample holds many counts of this clonotype. The CDR3: CASSGRAGNEQFF. In nucleotides, the CDR3 is TGTGCCAGTAGCGGGAGGGCCGGGAATGAGCAGTTCTTC. The rearrangement uses TRBV7-2 and TRBJ2-1; the match to TRBD2 covers 11 bases. There are 13 residues in the CDR3. The V and J ends lost 9 bases and 7 bases, in that order; junction bases with no gene match: 5. CDR1 is SGHTA and CDR2 is FQGNSA in the germline V gene.

The table lists this clonotype with a few counts. The chain joins TRBV20-1 to TRBJ2-7, with 7 bases identical to TRBD1. The V segment lost 3 bases and the J segment 2 bases; nucleotides outside the gene matches: 4. CDR3 length: 13 amino acids. CDR1 DFQATT and CDR2 SNEGSKA come from the germline V gene (reference sequence). This chain's CDR3 is CSASGQDPYEQYF. CDR3 bases: TGCAGTGCTAGCGGACAGGATCCCTACGAGCAGTACTTC.

This clonotype was seen only once. A much larger clonotype is one base distant, so this may be a read error. CDR3 in DNA: TGTGCCAGCAGCTTAGGAAATAGCTACGAGCAGTTCTTC. It specifies CASSLGNSYEQFF. The chain is built from TRBV7-2 and TRBJ2-7; no clear D gene. The DNA matches TRBJ2-1 better at its end, which makes the J call doubtful. Germline CDR1 and CDR2: SGHTA and FQGNSA. The CDR3 has 13 residues.

This clonotype was counted ten times or more. The chain couples TRBV7-9 to TRBJ2-2; D is ambiguous. CDR3 length equals 12 residues. Germline V lookup: CDR1 SEHNR, CDR2 FQNEAQ (reference sequence). Trimming cost V 8 bases and J 5 bases, with 9 bases left between them. The CDR3 sequence is CASSAATGELFF. The CDR3, as DNA: TGTGCCAGCTCGGCCGCAACCGGGGAGCTGTTTTTT.

The chain employs TRBV7-2 and TRBJ2-5, with a weak D call TRBD1 (6 bases). This CDR3 has 16 amino acids. Trimming removed 5 bases at V and 5 bases at J, with 21 bases between. The germline V gene encodes CDR1 SGHTA and CDR2 FQGNSA. The CDR3 DNA reads TGTGCCAGCAGCGCACTTGACAGGCGGTTGGGGGAGACCCAGTACTTC. The encoded protein is CASSALDRRLGETQYF.

This clonotype has at least ten counts. V is TRBV20-1 and J is TRBJ1-2; 9 bases map to TRBD1. Per the germline V gene, CDR1 is DFQATT and CDR2 is SNEGSKA (reference sequence). V trimming: 4 bases; J trimming: 3 bases; junction bases outside the gene matches: 9. The CDR3 is 15 amino acids. The CDR3 nucleotides are TGCAGTGCTACCCCGGGACAGGGCGGTGACTATGGCTACACCTTC. Amino acid sequence: CSATPGQGGDYGYTF.

Only a few counts were recorded for this clonotype. The V gene is TRBV7-9, the J gene TRBJ2-7, with D tentatively TRBD1 (6 bases). Trimming shortened V by 2 bases and J by 5 bases, and 13 bases separated the two germline ends. Germline V gene data show CDR1 as SEHNR and CDR2 as FQNEAQ (reference sequence). The CDR3 is made up of 14 amino acids. Here the CDR3 reads CASSLYAGAHEQYF. The CDR3 DNA reads as TGTGCCAGCAGCTTATACGCAGGGGCCCACGAGCAGTACTTC. The entire variable domain, with the rest obtained from reference TRBV7-9 and TRBJ2-7, is as follows: DTGVSQNPRHKITKRGQNVTFRCDPISEHNRLYWYRQTLGQGPEFLTYFQNEAQLEKSRLLSDRFSAERPKGSFSTLEIQRTEQGDSAMYLCASSLYAGAHEQYFGPGTRLTVT.

The chain carries TRBV7-2 and TRBJ2-1; 8 nucleotides line up with TRBD2. With 1 base clipped from V and 9 bases from J, the junction kept 11 bases outside the gene matches. The CDR3 length is 16 residues. Per germline, CDR1 SGHTA and CDR2 FQGNSA. This chain's CDR3 is CASSLDLREGQGEQFF. The DNA for the CDR3 is TGTGCCAGCAGCTTAGACCTTCGGGAGGGCCAGGGTGAGCAGTTCTTC. Full variable domain (missing parts from reference TRBV7-2 and TRBJ2-1): GAGVSQSPSNKVTEKGKDVELRCDPISGHTALYWYRQSLGQGLEFLIYFQGNSAPDKSGLPSDRFSAERTGGSVSTLTIQRTQQEDSAVYLCASSLDLREGQGEQFFGPGTRLTVL.

V gene TRBV7-2 combines with J gene TRBJ1-2; D remains unclear. V was pared by 2 bases and J by 8 bases, with 9 bases between. Germline V gene data show CDR1 as SGHTA and CDR2 as FQGNSA. The CDR3 totals 12 residues. The CDR3 DNA follows: TGTGCCAGCAGCTTAAGCCCCAGCGGCTACACCTTC. As protein: CASSLSPSGYTF.

Ten or more counts support this clonotype. This chain connects TRBV20-1 to TRBJ2-1, with TRBD1 as a possible D gene (6 bases). CDR3 length: 15 amino acids. Trimming took off 1 base at V and 4 bases at J, with 14 bases between the two ends. CDR1 DFQATT and CDR2 SNEGSKA come from the germline V gene (reference sequence). The CDR3 is CSARVSQGLYNEQFF. CDR3 bases: TGCAGTGCTAGAGTGAGCCAGGGGTTATACAATGAGCAGTTCTTC.

This clonotype occurred a few times. This sequence joins TRBV19 and TRBJ2-1, with D perhaps given as TRBD1 or TRBD2 (5 bases each). CDR1 LNHDA and CDR2 SQIVND come from the germline V gene (reference sequence). The CDR3 sequence is 14 residues long. V lost 7 bases to trimming and J lost 5 bases, with 15 bases between them. The CDR3 region is CASTPGPYNNEQFF. The CDR3 DNA follows: TGTGCCAGTACACCGGGACCATACAACAATGAGCAGTTCTTC.

This clonotype was seen many times. The chain employs TRBV7-2 and TRBJ1-4; 9 positions agree with TRBD1. J lost 8 bases, V lost 2 bases, and 6 bases had no gene match. Germline loops: CDR1 SGHTA, CDR2 FQGNSA. This CDR3 comprises 15 residues. The CDR3 loop reads CASSLTGTGREKLFF. The CDR3 DNA sequence: TGTGCCAGCAGCTTAACCGGGACAGGGAGGGAAAAACTGTTTTTT.

This clonotype was seen many times. The chain links TRBV7-9 to TRBJ1-6; TRBD1 aligns across 7 bases. V gave up 5 bases and J gave up 7 bases; unmatched junction bases: 5. The CDR3 is 14 residues long. Germline CDR1 reads SEHNR; CDR2 reads FQNEAQ (reference sequence). CDR3 residues: CASSHGTANSPLHF. The CDR3 DNA sequence: TGTGCCAGCAGCCACGGGACAGCCAATTCACCCCTCCACTTT.

This clonotype was picked up a small number of times. This chain joins TRBV7-2 and TRBJ2-2; tentative D call: TRBD1 (6 bases). Trimming pared 11 bases from V and 1 base from J, leaving 14 bases between. Germline V lookup: CDR1 SGHTA, CDR2 FQGNSA. The CDR3 runs to 14 residues. As DNA, the CDR3 is TGTGCCGGAACAGGGCGAGAGAACACCGGGGAGCTGTTTTTT. It is translated as CAGTGRENTGELFF. The full variable domain, in which reference TRBV7-2 and TRBJ2-2 provide the parts outside the CDR3, is GAGVSQSPSNKVTEKGKDVELRCDPISGHTALYWYRQSLGQGLEFLIYFQGNSAPDKSGLPSDRFSAERTGGSVSTLTIQRTQQEDSAVYLCAGTGRENTGELFFGEGSRLTVL.

This clonotype was picked up many times. This sequence joins TRBV6-5 and TRBJ1-2; weak D call: TRBD1 (6 bases). Trimming removed 4 bases from V and 8 bases from J, with 14 bases in between. The CDR3 has 13 amino acids. CDR1 is MNHEY and CDR2 is SVGAGI in the germline V gene. The CDR3 loop is CASSWAGGGGYTF. The CDR3 DNA follows: TGTGCCAGCAGTTGGGCGGGGGGCGGCGGCTACACCTTC.

This clonotype was seen ten or more times. The J gene is TRBJ2-3, the V gene TRBV23-1; tentatively, D is TRBD2 (6 bases). TRBV23-1 is given ORF status, its function remaining uncertain. This CDR3 spans 16 amino acids. V shed 0 bases and J shed 4 bases, with 14 bases lying between them. In nucleotides, the CDR3 is TGCGCCAGCAGTCAATCGGCACTAGCTCGTGCAGATACGCAGTATTTT. Translating it yields CASSQSALARADTQYF.

This clonotype came up a few times. J is TRBJ2-1 and V is TRBV19; D is unclear. V lost 3 bases to trimming and J lost 10 bases, with 7 bases between them. Germline V gene sequence: CDR1 LNHDA, CDR2 SQIVND (reference sequence). This CDR3 has 11 residues. The CDR3 protein is CASSIEREQFF. Here the CDR3 DNA reads TGTGCCAGTAGTATTGAGAGGGAGCAGTTCTTC.

This clonotype was seen just once. A much larger clone lies one base from this, so it may be a read error. The chain employs TRBV28 and TRBJ1-2, with D possibly TRBD1 on 5 matching bases. The CDR3 runs 13 residues. Per the germline V gene, CDR1 is MDHEN and CDR2 is SYDVKM. CDR3 nucleotides: TGTGCCGGCAGTACGCCGGGGGGGTATGGCTACACCTTC. Its translation is CAGSTPGGYGYTF.

The rearrangement links TRBV20-1 to TRBJ2-7; 7 bases map to TRBD1. Trimming at V came to 6 bases and at J to 2 bases, leaving 16 bases not matched to a gene. The germline V gene encodes CDR1 DFQATT and CDR2 SNEGSKA (reference sequence). This CDR3 spans 16 amino acids. CDR3 region: CSAQGPTGQPAYEQYF. The CDR3 DNA sequence: TGCAGTGCCCAAGGGCCGACGGGACAGCCCGCCTACGAGCAGTACTTC.